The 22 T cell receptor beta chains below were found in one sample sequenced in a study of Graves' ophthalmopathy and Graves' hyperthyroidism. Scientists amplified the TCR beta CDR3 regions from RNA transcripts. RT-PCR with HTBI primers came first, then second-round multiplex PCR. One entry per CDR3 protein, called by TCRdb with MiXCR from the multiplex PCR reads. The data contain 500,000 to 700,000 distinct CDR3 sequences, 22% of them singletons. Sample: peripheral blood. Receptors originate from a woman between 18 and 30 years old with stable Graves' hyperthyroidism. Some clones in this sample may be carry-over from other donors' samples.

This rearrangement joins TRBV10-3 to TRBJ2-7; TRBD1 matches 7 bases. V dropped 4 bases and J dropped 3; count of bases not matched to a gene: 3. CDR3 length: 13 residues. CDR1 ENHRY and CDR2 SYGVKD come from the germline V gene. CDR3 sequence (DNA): TGTGCCATCAGTGGAGGGGACAGCTACGAGCAGTACTTC. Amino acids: CAISGGDSYEQYF.

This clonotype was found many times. The DNA of the CDR3 is TGTGCCAGCAGTGAAGGGGGAATCTATGGCTACACCTTC. This gives the protein CASSEGGIYGYTF. This sequence joins TRBV2 and TRBJ1-2, with D hard to call. CDR1 is SNHLY, CDR2 FYNNEI, per germline. The ends were cut back, 1 base at V and 4 bases at J, with 7 bases in the middle. CDR3 length equals 13 residues. Complete variable domain (other parts from reference TRBV2 and TRBJ1-2): EPEVTQTPSHQVTQMGQEVILRCVPISNHLYFYWYRQILGQKVEFLVSFYNNEISEKSEIFDDQFSVERPDGSNFTLKIRSTKLEDSAMYFCASSEGGIYGYTFGSGTRLTVV.

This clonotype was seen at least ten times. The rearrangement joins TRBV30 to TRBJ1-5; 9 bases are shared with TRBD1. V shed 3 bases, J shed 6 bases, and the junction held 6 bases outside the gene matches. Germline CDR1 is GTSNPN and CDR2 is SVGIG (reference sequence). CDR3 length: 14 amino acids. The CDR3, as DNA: TGTGCCTGGAGCCCGGGACAGGGATTTCAGCCCCAGCATTTT. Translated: CAWSPGQGFQPQHF.

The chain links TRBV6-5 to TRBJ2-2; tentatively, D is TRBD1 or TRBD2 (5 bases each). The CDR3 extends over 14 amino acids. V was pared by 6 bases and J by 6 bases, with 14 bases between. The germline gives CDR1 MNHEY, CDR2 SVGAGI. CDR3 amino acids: CASSYQSGPGELFF. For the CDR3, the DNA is TGTGCCAGCAGCTATCAGTCGGGGCCCGGGGAGCTGTTTTTT.

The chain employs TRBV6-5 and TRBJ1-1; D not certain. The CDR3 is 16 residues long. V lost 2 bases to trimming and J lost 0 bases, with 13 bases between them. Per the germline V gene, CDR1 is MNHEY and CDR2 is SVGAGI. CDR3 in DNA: TGTGCCAGCAGTTACATGGGAATAGGGTTGAACACTGAAGCTTTCTTT. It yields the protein CASSYMGIGLNTEAFF.

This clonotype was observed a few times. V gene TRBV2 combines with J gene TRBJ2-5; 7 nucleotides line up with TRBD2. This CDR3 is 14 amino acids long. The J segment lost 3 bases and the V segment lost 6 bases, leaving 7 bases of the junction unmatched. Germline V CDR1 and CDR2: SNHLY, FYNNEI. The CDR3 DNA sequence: TGTGCCAGCAGATACCGGGACTACAAAGAGACCCAGTACTTC. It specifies CASRYRDYKETQYF.

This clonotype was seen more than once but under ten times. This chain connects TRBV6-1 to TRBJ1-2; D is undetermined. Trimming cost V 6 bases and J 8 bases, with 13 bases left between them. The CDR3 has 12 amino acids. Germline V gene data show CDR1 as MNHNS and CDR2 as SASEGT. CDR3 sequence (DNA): TGTGCCAGCAGCAGAATGGGTGTGGGCTACACCTTC. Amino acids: CASSRMGVGYTF.

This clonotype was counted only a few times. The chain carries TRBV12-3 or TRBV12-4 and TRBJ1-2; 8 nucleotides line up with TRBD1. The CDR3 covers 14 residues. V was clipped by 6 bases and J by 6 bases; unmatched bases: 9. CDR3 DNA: TGTGCCAGCAGCGTGACAGGGGAGGTTCATGGCTACACCTTC. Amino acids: CASSVTGEVHGYTF.

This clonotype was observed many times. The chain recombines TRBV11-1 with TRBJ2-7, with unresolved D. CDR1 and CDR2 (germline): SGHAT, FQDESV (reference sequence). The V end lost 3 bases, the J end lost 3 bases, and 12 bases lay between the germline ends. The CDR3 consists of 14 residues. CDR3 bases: TGTGCCAGCAGCTTGGGTCAGTTGCTCTACGAGCAGTACTTC. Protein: CASSLGQLLYEQYF.

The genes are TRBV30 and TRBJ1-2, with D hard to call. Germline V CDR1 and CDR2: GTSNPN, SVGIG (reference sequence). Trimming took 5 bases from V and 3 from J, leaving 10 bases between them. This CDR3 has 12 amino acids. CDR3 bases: TGTGCCTGGGGACCCTTCCACTATGGCTACACCTTC. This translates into CAWGPFHYGYTF. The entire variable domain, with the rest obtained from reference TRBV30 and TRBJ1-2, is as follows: SQTIHQWPATLVQPVGSPLSLECTVEGTSNPNLYWYRQAAGRGLQLLFYSVGIGQISSEVPQNLSASRPQDRQFILSSKKLLLSDSGFYLCAWGPFHYGYTFGSGTRLTVV.

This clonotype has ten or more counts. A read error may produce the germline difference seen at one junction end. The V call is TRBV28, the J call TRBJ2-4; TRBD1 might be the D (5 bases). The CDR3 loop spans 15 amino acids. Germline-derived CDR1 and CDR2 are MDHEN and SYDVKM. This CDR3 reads CASSPVGQGQNIKYF. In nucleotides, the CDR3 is TGTGCCAGCAGCCCAGTAGGGCAGGGCCAAAACATTAAGTACTTC.

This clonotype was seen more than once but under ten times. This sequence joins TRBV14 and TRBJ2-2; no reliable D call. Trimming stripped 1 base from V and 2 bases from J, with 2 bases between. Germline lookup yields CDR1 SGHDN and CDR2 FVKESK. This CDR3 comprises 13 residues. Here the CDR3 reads CASSQANTGELFF. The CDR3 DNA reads TGTGCCAGCAGCCAAGCCAACACCGGGGAGCTGTTTTTT.

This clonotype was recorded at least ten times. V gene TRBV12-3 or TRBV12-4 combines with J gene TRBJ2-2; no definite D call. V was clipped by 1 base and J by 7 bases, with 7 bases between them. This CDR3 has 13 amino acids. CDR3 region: CASSLGVGGELFF. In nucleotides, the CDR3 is TGTGCCAGCAGTTTAGGGGTGGGCGGGGAGCTGTTTTTT.

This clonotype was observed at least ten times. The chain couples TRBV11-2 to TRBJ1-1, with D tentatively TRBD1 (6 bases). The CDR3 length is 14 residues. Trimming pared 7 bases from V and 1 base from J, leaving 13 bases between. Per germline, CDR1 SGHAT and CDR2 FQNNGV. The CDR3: CASIQGGSNTEAFF. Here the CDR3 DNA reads TGTGCCAGCATCCAAGGGGGTTCGAACACTGAAGCTTTCTTT. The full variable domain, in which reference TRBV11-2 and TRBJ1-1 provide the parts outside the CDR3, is EAGVAQSPRYKIIEKRQSVAFWCNPISGHATLYWYQQILGQGPKLLIQFQNNGVVDDSQLPKDRFSAERLKGVDSTLKIQPAKLEDSAVYLCASIQGGSNTEAFFGQGTRLTVV.

The CDR3 sequence is CAWSVWGQQETQYF. CDR3 nucleotide sequence: TGTGCCTGGAGTGTTTGGGGACAGCAAGAGACCCAGTACTTC. This sequence joins TRBV30 and TRBJ2-5, with 7 bases fitting TRBD1. After removal of 0 bases from V and 2 bases from J, the junction contained 3 bases not matched to a gene. Germline CDR1 is GTSNPN and CDR2 is SVGIG (reference sequence). This CDR3 spans 14 amino acids.

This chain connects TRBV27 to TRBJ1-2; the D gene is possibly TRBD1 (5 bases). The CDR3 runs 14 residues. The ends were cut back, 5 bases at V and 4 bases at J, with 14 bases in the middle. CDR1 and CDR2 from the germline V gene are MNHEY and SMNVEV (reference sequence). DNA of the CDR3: TGTGCCAGCAGTCCTAGACAGATAGCCTATGGCTACACCTTC. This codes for CASSPRQIAYGYTF.

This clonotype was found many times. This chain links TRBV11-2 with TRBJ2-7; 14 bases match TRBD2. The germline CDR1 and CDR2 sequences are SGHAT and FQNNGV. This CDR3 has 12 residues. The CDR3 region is CASSPGLAGASV. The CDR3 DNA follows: TGTGCCAGCAGCCCGGGACTAGCGGGGGCCTCGGTC.

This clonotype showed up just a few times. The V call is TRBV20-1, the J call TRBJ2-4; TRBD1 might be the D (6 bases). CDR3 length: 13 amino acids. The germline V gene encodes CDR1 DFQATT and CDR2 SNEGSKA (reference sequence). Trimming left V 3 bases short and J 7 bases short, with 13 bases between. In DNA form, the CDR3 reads TGCAGTGCTAGCAGGGGACGGGATAACATTCAGTACTTC. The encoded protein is CSASRGRDNIQYF.

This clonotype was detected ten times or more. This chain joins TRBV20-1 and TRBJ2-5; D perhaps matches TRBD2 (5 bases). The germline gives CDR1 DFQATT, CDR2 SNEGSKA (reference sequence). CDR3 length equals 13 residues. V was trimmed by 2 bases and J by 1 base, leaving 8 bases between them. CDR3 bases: TGCAGTGCTAGATACGGGATCCAAGAGACCCAGTACTTC. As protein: CSARYGIQETQYF.

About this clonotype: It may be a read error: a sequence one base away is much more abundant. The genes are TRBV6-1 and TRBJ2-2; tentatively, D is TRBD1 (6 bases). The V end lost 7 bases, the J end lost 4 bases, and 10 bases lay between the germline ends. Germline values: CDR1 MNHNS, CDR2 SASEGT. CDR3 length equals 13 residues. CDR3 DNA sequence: TGTGCCAGCAAGCAACAGGGCACCGGGGAGCTGTTTTTT. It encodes CASKQQGTGELFF.

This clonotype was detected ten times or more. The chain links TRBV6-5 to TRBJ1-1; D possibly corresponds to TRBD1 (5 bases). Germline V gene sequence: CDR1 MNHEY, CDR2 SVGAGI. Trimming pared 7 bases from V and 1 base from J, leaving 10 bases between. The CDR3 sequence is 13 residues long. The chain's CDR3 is CASTGARNTEAFF. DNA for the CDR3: TGTGCCAGCACCGGGGCGCGGAACACTGAAGCTTTCTTT.

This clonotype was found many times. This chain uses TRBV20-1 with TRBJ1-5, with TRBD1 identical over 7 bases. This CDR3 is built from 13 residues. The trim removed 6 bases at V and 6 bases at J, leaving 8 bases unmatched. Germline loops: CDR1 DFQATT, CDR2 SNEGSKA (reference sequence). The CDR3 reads CSAPTGEGQPQHF. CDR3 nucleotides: TGCAGTGCCCCCACAGGGGAGGGTCAGCCCCAGCATTTT.